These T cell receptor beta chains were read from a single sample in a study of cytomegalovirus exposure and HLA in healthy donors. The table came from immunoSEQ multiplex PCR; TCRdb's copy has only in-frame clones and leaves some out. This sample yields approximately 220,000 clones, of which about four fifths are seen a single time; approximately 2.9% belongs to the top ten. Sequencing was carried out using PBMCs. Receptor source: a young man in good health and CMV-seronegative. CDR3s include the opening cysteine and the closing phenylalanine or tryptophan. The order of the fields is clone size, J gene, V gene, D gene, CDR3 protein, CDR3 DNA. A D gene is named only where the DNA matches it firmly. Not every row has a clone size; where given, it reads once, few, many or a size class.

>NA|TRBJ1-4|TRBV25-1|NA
CASSGRGLGREKLFF
TGTGCCAGCAGTGGAAGGGGGTTGGGTCGTGAAAAACTGTTTTTT
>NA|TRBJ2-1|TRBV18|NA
CASSRALSYNEQFF
TGTGCCAGCTCACGGGCCCTATCCTACAATGAGCAGTTCTTC
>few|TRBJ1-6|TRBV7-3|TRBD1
CASSPTGESPLHF
TGTGCCAGCAGTCCTACAGGGGAGTCCCCCCTCCACTTT
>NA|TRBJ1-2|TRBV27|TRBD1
CASSLQGPPNYGYTF
TGTGCCAGCAGTCTACAGGGGCCTCCTAACTATGGCTACACCTTC
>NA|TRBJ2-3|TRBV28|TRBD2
CASSKVRRGAGTDTQYF
TGTGCCAGCAGTAAGGTTAGGCGGGGGGCCGGCACAGATACGCAGTATTTT
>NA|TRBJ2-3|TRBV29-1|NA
CSVTWGGTDTQYF
TGCAGCGTCACCTGGGGGGGCACAGATACGCAGTATTTT
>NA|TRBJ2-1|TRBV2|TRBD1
CASRGTGGKGSYNEQFF
TGTGCCAGCAGGGGGACAGGGGGTAAGGGGTCCTACAATGAGCAGTTCTTC
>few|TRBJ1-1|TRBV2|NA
CASGEHTEAFF
TGTGCCAGCGGGGAGCACACTGAAGCTTTCTTT
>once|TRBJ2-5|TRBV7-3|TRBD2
CASSYGLAGGEETQYF
TGTGCCAGCAGCTACGGACTAGCGGGGGGTGAGGAGACCCAGTACTTC
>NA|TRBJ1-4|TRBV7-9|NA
CASSPPGAGDEKLFF
TGTGCCAGCAGCCCCCCCGGGGCGGGGGATGAAAAACTGTTTTTT
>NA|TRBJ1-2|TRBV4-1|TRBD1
CASSQVSMDRNYGYTF
TGCGCCAGCAGCCAAGTCTCGATGGACAGGAACTATGGCTACACCTTC
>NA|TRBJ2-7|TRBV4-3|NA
CASSQDRASARYF
TGCGCCAGCAGCCAAGATAGAGCGTCAGCTAGGTACTTC
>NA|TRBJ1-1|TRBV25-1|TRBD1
CASSPTGFVANTEAFF
TGTGCCAGCAGTCCGACAGGGTTCGTTGCGAACACTGAAGCTTTCTTT
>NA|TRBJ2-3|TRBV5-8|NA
CASSLGQGLRATDTQYF
TGTGCCAGCAGCTTGGGACAAGGACTCCGGGCCACAGATACGCAGTATTTT
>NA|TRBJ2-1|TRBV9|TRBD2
CASSVAGTSGMDNEQFF
TGTGCCAGCAGCGTAGCCGGGACTAGCGGGATGGACAATGAGCAGTTCTTC
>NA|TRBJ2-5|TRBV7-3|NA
CASSLRVGVKETQYF
TGTGCCAGCAGCCTTAGAGTAGGGGTAAAAGAGACCCAGTACTTC
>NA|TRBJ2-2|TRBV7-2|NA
CASSSQRGGELFF
TGTGCCAGCAGCTCCCAGAGAGGCGGGGAGCTGTTTTTT
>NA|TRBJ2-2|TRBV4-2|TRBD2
CASSPLGLAGGTNTGELFF
TGTGCCAGCAGCCCCTTGGGACTAGCGGGGGGAACGAACACCGGGGAGCTGTTTTTT
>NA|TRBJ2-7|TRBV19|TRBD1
CASSPGQGTSYEQYF
TGTGCCAGTAGCCCCGGACAGGGTACTTCCTACGAGCAGTACTTC
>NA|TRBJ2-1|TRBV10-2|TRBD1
CASRETGTAQTYNEQFF
TGCGCCAGCAGGGAGACCGGGACAGCCCAAACCTACAATGAGCAGTTCTTC
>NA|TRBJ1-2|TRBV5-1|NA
CASSWAGGTDGYTF
TGCGCCAGCAGCTGGGCCGGGGGGACGGATGGCTACACCTTC
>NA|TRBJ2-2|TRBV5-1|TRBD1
CASSRDRGPNGELFF
TGCGCCAGCAGCAGGGACAGGGGGCCGAACGGGGAGCTGTTTTTT
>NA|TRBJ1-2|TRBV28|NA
CASSWTEANYGYTF
TGTGCCAGCAGTTGGACAGAAGCTAACTATGGCTACACCTTC
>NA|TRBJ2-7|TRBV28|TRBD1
CASSSLSGQGLGEQYF
TGTGCCAGCAGTTCCCTATCCGGACAGGGTTTGGGGGAGCAGTACTTC
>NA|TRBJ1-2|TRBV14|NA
CASSQDHQARLGYTF
TGTGCCAGCAGCCAAGATCACCAGGCTCGCTTGGGCTACACCTTC
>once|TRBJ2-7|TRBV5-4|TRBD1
CASSLPTHGQGSYEQYF
TGTGCCAGCAGCTTGCCGACGCACGGACAGGGGTCCTACGAGCAGTACTTC
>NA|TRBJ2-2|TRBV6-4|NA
CASSDSPGGTGELFF
TGTGCCAGCAGTGACTCCCCTGGAGGCACCGGGGAGCTGTTTTTT
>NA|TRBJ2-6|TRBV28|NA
CAIRGGASVLTF
TGTGCCATTCGAGGGGGGGCCAGCGTCCTGACTTTC